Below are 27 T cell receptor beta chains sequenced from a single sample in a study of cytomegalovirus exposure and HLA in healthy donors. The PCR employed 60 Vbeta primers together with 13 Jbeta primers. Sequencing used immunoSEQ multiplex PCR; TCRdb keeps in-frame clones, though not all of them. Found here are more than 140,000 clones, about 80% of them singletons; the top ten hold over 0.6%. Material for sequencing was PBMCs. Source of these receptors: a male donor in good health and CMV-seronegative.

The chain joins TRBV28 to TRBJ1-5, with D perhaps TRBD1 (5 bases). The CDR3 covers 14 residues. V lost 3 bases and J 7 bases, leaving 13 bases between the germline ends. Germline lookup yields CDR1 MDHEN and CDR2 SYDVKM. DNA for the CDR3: TGTGCCAGCAGTTTGGGGGGGTATCGGCAGCCCCAGCATTTT. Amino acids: CASSLGGYRQPQHF. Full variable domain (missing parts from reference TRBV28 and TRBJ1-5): DVKVTQSSRYLVKRTGEKVFLECVQDMDHENMFWYRQDPGLGLRLIYFSYDVKMKEKGDIPEGYSVSREKKERFSLILESASTNQTSMYLCASSLGGYRQPQHFGDGTRLSIL.

For the CDR3, the DNA is TGTGCCTGGAGTGCGGGACAGAATAATTCACCCCTCCACTTT. It yields the protein CAWSAGQNNSPLHF. The V and J genes are TRBV30 and TRBJ1-6; 7 nucleotides agree with TRBD1. After removal of 1 base from V and 5 bases from J, the junction contained 2 bases not matched to a gene. The CDR3 spans 14 residues. CDR1 is GTSNPN, CDR2 SVGIG, per germline (reference sequence).

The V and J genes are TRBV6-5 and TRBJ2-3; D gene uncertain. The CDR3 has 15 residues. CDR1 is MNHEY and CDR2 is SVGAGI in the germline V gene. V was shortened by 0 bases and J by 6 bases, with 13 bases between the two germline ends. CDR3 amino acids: CASSYSRPQEDTQYF. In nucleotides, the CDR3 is TGTGCCAGCAGTTACTCGAGGCCCCAAGAGGATACGCAGTATTTT.

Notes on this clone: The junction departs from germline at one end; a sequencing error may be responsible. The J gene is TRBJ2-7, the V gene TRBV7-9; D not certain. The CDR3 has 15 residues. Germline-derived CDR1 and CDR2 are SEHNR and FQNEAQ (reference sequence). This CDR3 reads CSSSLVPHNSYEQYF. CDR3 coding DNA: TGTTCCAGCAGCTTAGTTCCCCACAACTCCTACGAGCAGTACTTC.

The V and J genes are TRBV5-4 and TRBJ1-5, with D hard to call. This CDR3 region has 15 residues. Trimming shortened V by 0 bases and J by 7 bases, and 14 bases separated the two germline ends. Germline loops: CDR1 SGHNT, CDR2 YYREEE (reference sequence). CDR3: CASSLATGIGQPQHF. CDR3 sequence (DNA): TGTGCCAGCAGCTTGGCCACGGGGATAGGGCAGCCCCAGCATTTT.

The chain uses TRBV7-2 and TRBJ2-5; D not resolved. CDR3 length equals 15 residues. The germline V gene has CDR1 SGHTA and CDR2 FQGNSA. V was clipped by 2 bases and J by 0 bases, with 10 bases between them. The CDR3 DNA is TGTGCCAGCAGCTTATCGGGTGGCAACCAAGAGACCCAGTACTTC. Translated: CASSLSGGNQETQYF.

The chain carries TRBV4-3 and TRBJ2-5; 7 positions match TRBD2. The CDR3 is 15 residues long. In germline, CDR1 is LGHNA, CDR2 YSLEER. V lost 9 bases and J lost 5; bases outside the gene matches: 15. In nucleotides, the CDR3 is TGCGCCAGTGGGGAGCGCGGGAGTTCGACGGAGACCCAGTACTTC. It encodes CASGERGSSTETQYF.

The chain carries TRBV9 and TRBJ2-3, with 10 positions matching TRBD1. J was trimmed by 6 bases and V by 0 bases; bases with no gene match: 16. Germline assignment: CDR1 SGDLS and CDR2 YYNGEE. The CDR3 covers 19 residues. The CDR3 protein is CASSVVGTGEGRNGDTQYF. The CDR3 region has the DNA TGTGCCAGCAGCGTAGTAGGGACAGGGGAAGGAAGGAACGGGGATACGCAGTATTTT.

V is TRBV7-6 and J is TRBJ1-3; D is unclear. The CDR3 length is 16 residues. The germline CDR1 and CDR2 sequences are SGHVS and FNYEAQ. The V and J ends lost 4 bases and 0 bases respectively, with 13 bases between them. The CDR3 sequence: CASSYGPPSSGNTIYF. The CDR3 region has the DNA TGTGCCAGCAGCTATGGGCCGCCCAGCTCTGGAAACACCATATATTTT.

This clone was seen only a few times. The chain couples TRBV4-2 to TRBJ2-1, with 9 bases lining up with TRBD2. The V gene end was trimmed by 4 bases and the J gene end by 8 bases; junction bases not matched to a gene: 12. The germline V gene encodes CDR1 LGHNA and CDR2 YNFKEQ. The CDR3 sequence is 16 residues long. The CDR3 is CASSLRLAGEGDEQFF. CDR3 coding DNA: TGTGCCAGCAGCCTGAGGTTAGCGGGAGAAGGGGATGAGCAGTTCTTC.

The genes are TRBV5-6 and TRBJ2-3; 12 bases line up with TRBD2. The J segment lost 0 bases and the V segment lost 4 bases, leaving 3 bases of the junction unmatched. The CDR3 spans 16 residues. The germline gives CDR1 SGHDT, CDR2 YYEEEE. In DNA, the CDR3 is TGTGCCAGCAGCGTCGGACTAGCGGGAAGCACAGATACGCAGTATTTT. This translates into CASSVGLAGSTDTQYF. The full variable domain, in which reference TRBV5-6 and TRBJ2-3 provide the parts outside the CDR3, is DAGVTQSPTHLIKTRGQQVTLRCSPKSGHDTVSWYQQALGQGPQFIFQYYEEEERQRGNFPDRFSGHQFPNYSSELNVNALLLGDSALYLCASSVGLAGSTDTQYFGPGTRLTVL.

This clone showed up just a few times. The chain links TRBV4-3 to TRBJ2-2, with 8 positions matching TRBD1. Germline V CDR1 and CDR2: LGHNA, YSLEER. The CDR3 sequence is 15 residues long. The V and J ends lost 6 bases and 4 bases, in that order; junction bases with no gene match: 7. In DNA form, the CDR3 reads TGCGCCAGCAGGGCCGGACAGGGTTTCACCGGGGAGCTGTTTTTT. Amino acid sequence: CASRAGQGFTGELFF.

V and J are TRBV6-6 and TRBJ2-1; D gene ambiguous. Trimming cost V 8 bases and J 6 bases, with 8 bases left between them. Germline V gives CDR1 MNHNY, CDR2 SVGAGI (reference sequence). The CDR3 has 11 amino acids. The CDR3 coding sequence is TGTGCCAGCCAAGCAGGCAATGAGCAGTTCTTC. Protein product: CASQAGNEQFF.

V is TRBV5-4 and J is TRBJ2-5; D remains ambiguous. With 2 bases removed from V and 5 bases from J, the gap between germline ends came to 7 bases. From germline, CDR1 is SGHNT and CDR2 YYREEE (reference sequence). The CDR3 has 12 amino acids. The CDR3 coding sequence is TGTGCCAGCAGCTTTGGAGACGAGACCCAGTACTTC. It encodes CASSFGDETQYF.

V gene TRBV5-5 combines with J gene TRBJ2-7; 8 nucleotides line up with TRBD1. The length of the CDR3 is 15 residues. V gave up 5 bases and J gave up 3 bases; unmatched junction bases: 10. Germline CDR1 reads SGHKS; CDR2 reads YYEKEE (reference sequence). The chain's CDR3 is CASRPAADRVYEQYF. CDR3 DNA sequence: TGTGCCAGCAGACCCGCGGCGGACAGGGTCTACGAGCAGTACTTC.

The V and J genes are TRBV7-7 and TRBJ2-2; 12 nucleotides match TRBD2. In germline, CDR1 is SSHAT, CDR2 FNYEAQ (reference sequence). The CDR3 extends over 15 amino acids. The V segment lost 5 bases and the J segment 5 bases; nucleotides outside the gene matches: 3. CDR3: CASSLGTSGTGELFF. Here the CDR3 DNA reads TGTGCCAGCAGCCTAGGGACTAGCGGGACCGGGGAGCTGTTTTTT.

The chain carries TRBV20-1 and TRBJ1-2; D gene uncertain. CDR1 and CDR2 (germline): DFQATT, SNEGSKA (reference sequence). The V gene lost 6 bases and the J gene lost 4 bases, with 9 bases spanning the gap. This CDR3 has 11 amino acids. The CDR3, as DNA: TGCAGTGCAACCGGGATCTATGGCTACACCTTC. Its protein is CSATGIYGYTF.

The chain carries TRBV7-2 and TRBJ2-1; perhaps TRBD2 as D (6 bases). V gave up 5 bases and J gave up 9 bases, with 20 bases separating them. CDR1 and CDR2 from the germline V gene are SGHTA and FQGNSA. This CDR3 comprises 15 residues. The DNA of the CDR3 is TGTGCCAGCAGCGCTTCACCGGTGAACGGGGGTGAGCAGTTCTTC. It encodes CASSASPVNGGEQFF.

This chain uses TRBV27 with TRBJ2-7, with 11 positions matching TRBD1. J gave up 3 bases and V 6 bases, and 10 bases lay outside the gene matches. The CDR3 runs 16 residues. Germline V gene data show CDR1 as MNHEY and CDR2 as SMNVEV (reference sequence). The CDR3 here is CASSPGTGGMFYEQYF. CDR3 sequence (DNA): TGTGCCAGCAGCCCCGGGACAGGGGGAATGTTCTACGAGCAGTACTTC.

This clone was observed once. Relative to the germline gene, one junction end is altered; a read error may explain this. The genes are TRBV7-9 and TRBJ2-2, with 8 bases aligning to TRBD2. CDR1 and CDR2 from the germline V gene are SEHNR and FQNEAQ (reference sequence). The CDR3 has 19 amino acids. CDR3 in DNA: TGTTCCAGCAGCTTAGATGAGAGACTAGCGAGCGCGAACACCGGGGAGCTGTTTTTT. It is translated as CSSSLDERLASANTGELFF.

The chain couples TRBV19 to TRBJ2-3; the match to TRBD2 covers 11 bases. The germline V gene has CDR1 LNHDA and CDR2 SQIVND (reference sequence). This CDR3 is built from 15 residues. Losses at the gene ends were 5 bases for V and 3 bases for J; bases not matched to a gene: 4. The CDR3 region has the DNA TGTGCCAGTAGTCTAACTAGCGGGAGAACAGATACGCAGTATTTT. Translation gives CASSLTSGRTDTQYF.

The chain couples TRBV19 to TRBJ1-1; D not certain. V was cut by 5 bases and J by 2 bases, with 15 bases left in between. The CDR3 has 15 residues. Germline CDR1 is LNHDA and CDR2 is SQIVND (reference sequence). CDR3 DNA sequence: TGTGCCAGTAGTGCCCGCAGGCCAAGCAACACTGAAGCTTTCTTT. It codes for CASSARRPSNTEAFF. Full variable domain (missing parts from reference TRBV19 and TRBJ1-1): DGGITQSPKYLFRKEGQNVTLSCEQNLNHDAMYWYRQDPGQGLRLIYYSQIVNDFQKGDIAEGYSVSREKKESFPLTVTSAQKNPTAFYLCASSARRPSNTEAFFGQGTRLTVV.

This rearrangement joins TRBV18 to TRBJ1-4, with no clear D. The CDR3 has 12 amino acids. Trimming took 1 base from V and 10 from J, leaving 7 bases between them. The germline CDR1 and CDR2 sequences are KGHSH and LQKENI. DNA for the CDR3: TGTGCCAGCTCACCACAGAGTCCAAAACTGTTTTTT. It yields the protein CASSPQSPKLFF.

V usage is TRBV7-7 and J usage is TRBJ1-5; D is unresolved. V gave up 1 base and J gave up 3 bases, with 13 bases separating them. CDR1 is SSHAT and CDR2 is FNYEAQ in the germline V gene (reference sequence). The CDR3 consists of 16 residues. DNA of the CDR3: TGTGCCAGCAGCTTAGTAGGACTGTGGGTCAATCAGCCCCAGCATTTT. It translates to CASSLVGLWVNQPQHF.

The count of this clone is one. The CDR3 loop reads CASSEFGGSYEQYF. DNA for the CDR3: TGTGCCAGCAGTGAATTCGGCGGTTCCTACGAGCAGTACTTC. The J gene is TRBJ2-7, the V gene TRBV6-1; unclear D gene. CDR3 size: 14 residues. The germline gives CDR1 MNHNS, CDR2 SASEGT. V was clipped by 2 bases and J by 1 base, with 9 bases between them.

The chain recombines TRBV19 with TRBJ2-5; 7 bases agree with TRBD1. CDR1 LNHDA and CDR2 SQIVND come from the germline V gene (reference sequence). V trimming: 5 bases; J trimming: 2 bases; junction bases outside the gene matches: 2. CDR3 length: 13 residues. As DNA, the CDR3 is TGTGCCAGTAGTGACAGGGCGCAAGAGACCCAGTACTTC. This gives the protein CASSDRAQETQYF.

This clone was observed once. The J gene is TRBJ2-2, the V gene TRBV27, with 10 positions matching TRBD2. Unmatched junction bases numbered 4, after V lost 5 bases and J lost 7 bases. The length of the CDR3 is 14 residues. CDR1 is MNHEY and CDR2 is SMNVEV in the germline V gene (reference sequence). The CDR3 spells CASSLWTSGGELFF. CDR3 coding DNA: TGTGCCAGCAGTCTTTGGACTAGCGGCGGGGAGCTGTTTTTT.